This is a list of T cell receptor beta chains from one sample in a study of blood T cell repertoires in COVID-19. Method: immunoSEQ multiplex PCR; TCRdb's copy keeps in-frame clones and lacks some. The repertoire holds more than 200,000 clones, with around 90% as singletons. Material for sequencing was peripheral blood. These receptor sequences come from a man aged 30-40 years with COVID-19, enrolled during active disease. Each CDR3 is given with its conserved first and last residue. A D gene is named only where the DNA matches it firmly.

TRBD1	TRBV19	TRBJ1-5	CASSSTGAPPQPQHF
TRBD1	TRBV12-5	TRBJ1-1	CASGPGDRGLTEAFF
NA	TRBV6-5	TRBJ1-6	CASSYSHNRDNSPLHF
NA	TRBV18	TRBJ2-7	CASSPYTGIGSYEQYF
NA	TRBV9	TRBJ1-3	CASTLGGSSGNTIYF
TRBD2	TRBV28	TRBJ2-7	CASSLRLAGFGGEQYF
NA	TRBV19	TRBJ1-1	CASSISGLIRLPLVTEAFF
NA	TRBV24-1	TRBJ2-1	CATSDFLRNEQFF
TRBD1	TRBV7-9	TRBJ1-1	CASSVSGTVRRAFF
TRBD1	TRBV27	TRBJ2-1	CASARGQAYNEQFF
TRBD2	TRBV28	TRBJ2-7	CASSFFRTSGPMLYEQYF
TRBD2	TRBV5-5	TRBJ2-3	CASSLKLAGGSTDTQYF
NA	TRBV19	TRBJ1-1	CASSMGAGAEAFF
NA	TRBV28	TRBJ2-3	CASSFGAGTSTDTQYF
TRBD2	TRBV18	TRBJ2-7	CASSPPRGGESEQYF
TRBD1	TRBV27	TRBJ2-7	CASSRDRATYEQYF
NA	TRBV30	TRBJ1-1	CAWSVPGRFYTEAFF
NA	TRBV15	TRBJ2-2	CATTGDTGELFF
TRBD1	TRBV19	TRBJ2-1	CASTPATGPRNEQFF
NA	TRBV2	TRBJ1-3	CASSEEGHSGNTIYF
NA	TRBV28	TRBJ2-7	CASSFGQGGYEQYF
TRBD1	TRBV10-3	TRBJ2-7	CAISETPVGTAHYEQYF
NA	TRBV7-6	TRBJ1-2	CASSPQQGVYGYTF
NA	TRBV28	TRBJ1-5	CASSRGGAIQPQHF
TRBD1	TRBV6-1	TRBJ2-7	CASSDTGTGKLYEQYF
TRBD1	TRBV3-1/TRBV3-2	TRBJ1-1	CASSLWTGNTEAFF
NA	TRBV5-1	TRBJ2-7	CASSFTGSSYEQYF
NA	TRBV25-1	TRBJ2-2	CASSDPGRGNGELFF
TRBD1	TRBV24-1	TRBJ1-2	CATSDYRGGYTF